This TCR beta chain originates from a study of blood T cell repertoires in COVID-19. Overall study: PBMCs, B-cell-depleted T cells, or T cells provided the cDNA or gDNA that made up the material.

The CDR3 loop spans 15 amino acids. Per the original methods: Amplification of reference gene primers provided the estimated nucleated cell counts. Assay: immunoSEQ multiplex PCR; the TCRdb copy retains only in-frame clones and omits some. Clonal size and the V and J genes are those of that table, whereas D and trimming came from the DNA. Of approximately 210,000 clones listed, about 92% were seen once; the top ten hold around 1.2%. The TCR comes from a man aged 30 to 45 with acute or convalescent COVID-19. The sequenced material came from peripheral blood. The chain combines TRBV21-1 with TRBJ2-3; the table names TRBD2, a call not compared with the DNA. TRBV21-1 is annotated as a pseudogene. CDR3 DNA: TGTGCCAGCAGCAATGGGACTTCGAGCACAGATACGCAGTATTTT. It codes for CASSNGTSSTDTQYF.